The clone carrying this T cell receptor (beta chain) was seen only once. The antigen remains unidentified. These data originate in a study of read filtering for tumor transcriptome and immune sequencing. On the study more broadly: Among patients, approximately 17 were male and about 15 female, aged about 45 to 85 (mean about 72). Revised staging placed roughly 8 patients in R-ISS I, roughly 17 in II, more than five in III. Findings and limits, study-wide: Compared with RNA-seq, IR-seq gave much higher clonotype depth and reliability.

The CDR3 is made up of 13 amino acids. Germline trimming cut 6 bases from V and 2 bases from J; bases unmatched to any gene: 3. Molecular barcoded adaptors covering alpha/delta and beta/gamma chains were used on roughly 370 ng RNA. TCRdb analysed the reads with MiXCR anew, one entry per CDR3 protein. The data contain about 48,000 distinct CDR3 sequences, approximately 18% of them singletons. Sequencing was done on a sample of a population of CD138-negative cells sorted from bone marrow. The chain couples TRBV12-3 or TRBV12-4 to TRBJ1-2, with TRBD1 identical over 7 bases. The source of this sequence is a donor at least 40 years old with multiple myeloma. CDR3 region: CASSWDSNYGYTF. The CDR3 nucleotides are TGTGCCAGCAGCTGGGACAGCAACTATGGCTACACCTTC.